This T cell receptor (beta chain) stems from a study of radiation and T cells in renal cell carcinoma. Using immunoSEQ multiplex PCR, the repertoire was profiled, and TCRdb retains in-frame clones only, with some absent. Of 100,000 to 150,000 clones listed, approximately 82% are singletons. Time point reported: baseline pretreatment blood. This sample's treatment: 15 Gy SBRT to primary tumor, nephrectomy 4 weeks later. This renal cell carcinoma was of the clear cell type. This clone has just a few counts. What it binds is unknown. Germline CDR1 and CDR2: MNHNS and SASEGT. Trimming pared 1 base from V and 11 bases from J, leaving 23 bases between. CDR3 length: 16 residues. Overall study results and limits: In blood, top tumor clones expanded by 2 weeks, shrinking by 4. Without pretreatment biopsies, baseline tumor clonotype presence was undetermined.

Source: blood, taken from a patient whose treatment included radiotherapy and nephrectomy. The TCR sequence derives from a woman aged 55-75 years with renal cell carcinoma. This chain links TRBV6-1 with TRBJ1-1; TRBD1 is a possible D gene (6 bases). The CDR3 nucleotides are TGTGCCAGCAGTGAAGTGCAAGGCAGGGGAAGAGATTGGGCTTTCTTT. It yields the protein CASSEVQGRGRDWAFF.